This entry describes one T cell receptor (beta chain). Its antigen is undetermined. The data stem from a study of shared clonotypes between healthy human individuals. Method: immunoSEQ multiplex PCR; TCRdb's copy keeps in-frame clones and lacks some. The sample has about 1.5 million clones, approximately 98% seen once. This CDR3 region has 11 residues. The V and J ends lost 11 bases and 3 bases respectively, with 10 bases between them. Germline CDR1 reads SNHLY; CDR2 reads FYNNEI. Findings and caveats of the study: Rarefaction revealed incomplete sorted-subset sequencing despite large depth. Memory subsets had estimated richness that was generally smaller than that of naive subsets.

The TCR sequence derives from a man aged 25 to 45 in good health. V and J are TRBV2 and TRBJ2-5, with D possibly being TRBD2 (5 bases). The sample taken for sequencing was naive CD4+ T cells sorted from blood. Subset given: CD45RA+ positively selected. Here the CDR3 reads CACGPEETQYF. In DNA form, the CDR3 reads TGTGCCTGCGGGCCTGAAGAGACCCAGTACTTC. Supplemented by reference TRBV2 and TRBJ2-5, the full variable domain reads EPEVTQTPSHQVTQMGQEVILRCVPISNHLYFYWYRQILGQKVEFLVSFYNNEISEKSEIFDDQFSVERPDGSNFTLKIRSTKLEDSAMYFCACGPEETQYFGPGTRLLVL.